The subject of this entry is one TCR beta chain. Antigen specificity is unknown. The CDR3 consists of 14 residues. Germline V lookup: CDR1 LNHNV, CDR2 YYDKDF (reference sequence). V was cut by 6 bases and J by 7 bases, with 13 bases left in between. Produced via immunoSEQ multiplex PCR; TCRdb's table is partial and in-frame only. The sample includes around 20,000 clones, about 64% of them seen just once. These data come from a study of cytotoxic CD8 clonotypes in ibrutinib-treated CLL. Study-wide background: Overall, 24 responses were partial and 2 complete; following median 68 months, around 15 patients stayed remitted and around twelve progressed.

Regarding the study as a whole: Treatment saw public clonotypes, which were uncommon, either contract or stay stable.

The specimen comprised PBMCs, sampled after 24 months of ibrutinib treatment. This sequence originates from a human donor with chronic lymphocytic leukemia. The chain has TRBV15 and TRBJ1-6; the D gene is possibly TRBD1 (6 bases). CDR3 DNA sequence: TGTGCCACCAGACCCGGACAGTTAAATTCACCCCTCCACTTT. Translated, it gives CATRPGQLNSPLHF.